Listed here are 32 T cell receptor beta chains from one sample, sequenced in a study of OX40 agonist ivuxolimab in advanced cancers. Sequencing used immunoSEQ multiplex PCR; TCRdb keeps in-frame clones, though not all of them. In the table there are roughly 61,000 clones, approximately 90% of which are singletons. Source: CD4+ or CD8+ T cells sorted from blood, taken in a trial of the OX40 agonist ivuxolimab. Receptors originate from an adult with an advanced solid tumor such as melanoma, head and neck, liver or kidney cancer.

This sequence joins TRBV2 and TRBJ2-7; the D gene is possibly TRBD2 (6 bases). V lost 9 bases, J lost 5 bases, and 11 bases lay in between. This CDR3 comprises 11 residues. Looked up from germline, CDR1 is SNHLY and CDR2 is FYNNEI. The CDR3 coding sequence is TGTGCCAGGGAGGGAGGAGACGAGCAGTACTTC. Translation: CAREGGDEQYF.

This chain joins TRBV11-2 and TRBJ2-5; D may be TRBD1 (6 bases). V lost 5 bases and J lost 2, with 12 bases in between. Germline V gene data show CDR1 as SGHAT and CDR2 as FQNNGV. The CDR3 consists of 14 residues. The CDR3 region has the DNA TGTGCCAGCAGCCTTTACAGGGCGCAAGAGACCCAGTACTTC. Residues: CASSLYRAQETQYF.

This chain uses TRBV4-2 with TRBJ2-7; D ambiguous. Germline V gene lookup returns CDR1 LGHNA and CDR2 YNFKEQ. The germline V and J ends were trimmed by 3 bases and 0 bases, with 6 bases remaining between them. This CDR3 comprises 13 residues. CDR3 region: CASSHDPSYEQYF. The CDR3 bases are TGTGCCAGCAGCCATGACCCCTCCTACGAGCAGTACTTC.

The chain combines TRBV6-5 with TRBJ1-5, with unresolved D. The CDR3 loop spans 14 amino acids. Germline V gene sequence: CDR1 MNHEY, CDR2 SVGAGI. Trimming removed 0 bases at V and 2 bases at J, with 5 bases between. The CDR3 region has the DNA TGTGCCAGCAGTTACTCGAAGGGCAATCAGCCCCAGCATTTT. It yields the protein CASSYSKGNQPQHF.

This chain joins TRBV12-5 and TRBJ2-3; D may match TRBD1 or TRBD2 (5 bases each). The CDR3 covers 16 residues. Trimming shortened V by 0 bases and J by 3 bases, and 13 bases separated the two germline ends. The V gene's germline CDR1 is LGHNT and CDR2 FRNRAP. This CDR3 is CASGLVGDGLTDTQYF. The CDR3 DNA follows: TGTGCTAGTGGTTTGGTAGGGGACGGGTTGACAGATACGCAGTATTTT.

J is TRBJ2-1 and V is TRBV27; D not resolved. Germline CDR1 and CDR2: MNHEY and SMNVEV (reference sequence). Between the trimmed V and J ends, which lost 1 base and 7 bases, there was a span of 8 bases. The CDR3 has 13 residues. The CDR3 nucleotides read TGTGCCAGCAGTTTATTCAAGGGAAATGAGCAGTTCTTC. Translating gives CASSLFKGNEQFF.

This rearrangement joins TRBV7-2 to TRBJ1-5; 7 bases agree with TRBD1. The junction had 11 bases not matched to a gene; V was cut back by 5 bases and J by 4 bases. The CDR3 consists of 16 residues. CDR1 and CDR2 (germline): SGHTA, FQGNSA. The CDR3 region is CASSATPGQTNQPQHF. Written as DNA, the CDR3 is TGTGCCAGCAGCGCCACCCCGGGACAGACAAATCAGCCCCAGCATTTT.

The chain links TRBV7-9 to TRBJ2-1; D might be TRBD2 (5 bases). Trimming removed 4 bases at V and 8 bases at J, with 15 bases between. There are 14 residues in the CDR3. Per germline, CDR1 SEHNR and CDR2 FQNEAQ (reference sequence). The CDR3 region is CASSSDLVSDEQFF. CDR3 DNA: TGTGCCAGCAGCTCGGACTTGGTTTCCGATGAGCAGTTCTTC.

This chain connects TRBV6-1 to TRBJ1-5; TRBD1 is a possible D gene (5 bases). CDR1 is MNHNS, CDR2 SASEGT, per germline. V lost 1 base and J lost 2, with 15 bases in between. CDR3 length: 17 residues. CDR3 sequence: CASSEGQYLYGNQPQHF. Written as DNA, the CDR3 is TGTGCCAGCAGTGAAGGACAGTACCTATACGGCAATCAGCCCCAGCATTTT.

The gene calls are TRBV10-2 and TRBJ2-1; D is possibly TRBD2 (5 bases). Trimming took 4 bases from V and 2 from J, leaving 9 bases between them. Germline-derived CDR1 and CDR2 are WSHSY and SAAADI. There are 14 residues in the CDR3. CDR3 region: CASSVSGTYNEQFF. CDR3 nucleotides: TGCGCCAGCAGTGTATCGGGGACCTACAATGAGCAGTTCTTC.

The CDR3 DNA reads as TGTGCCAGCAGCCAGGGGGCCGGGCAGCCCCAGCATTTT. Its translation is CASSQGAGQPQHF. This chain joins TRBV5-4 and TRBJ1-5; 8 bases are a match to TRBD1. The CDR3 is 13 amino acids. The germline V gene encodes CDR1 SGHNT and CDR2 YYREEE (reference sequence). Unmatched junction bases numbered 4, after V lost 4 bases and J lost 7 bases.

In this sample, this clone turned up once. The V gene is TRBV27, the J gene TRBJ2-3, with 9 bases fitting TRBD2. Germline trimming cut 5 bases from V and 0 bases from J; bases unmatched to any gene: 6. The CDR3 covers 16 residues. The germline V gene encodes CDR1 MNHEY and CDR2 SMNVEV (reference sequence). The CDR3 bases are TGTGCCAGCAGTGCCTCTAGCGGGGTAAGCACAGATACGCAGTATTTT. Encoded protein: CASSASSGVSTDTQYF.

The chain couples TRBV6-5 to TRBJ2-5, with D possibly being TRBD1 (6 bases). The CDR3 consists of 13 residues. Germline loops: CDR1 MNHEY, CDR2 SVGAGI. Deletions cut 0 bases from V and 5 bases from J, with 7 bases between. In DNA, the CDR3 is TGTGCCAGCAGTTACTCGGGGGCGGAGACCCAGTACTTC. It translates to CASSYSGAETQYF.

The J gene is TRBJ2-3, the V gene TRBV11-2, with a weak D call TRBD1 (5 bases). There are 15 residues in the CDR3. CDR1 and CDR2 from the germline V gene are SGHAT and FQNNGV. V was clipped by 5 bases and J by 0 bases, with 12 bases between them. The DNA for the CDR3 is TGTGCCAGCAGCGCAGGGCACTCTAGCACAGATACGCAGTATTTT. Its translation is CASSAGHSSTDTQYF.

The J gene is TRBJ2-7, the V gene TRBV6-1; D is unresolved. Trimming shortened V by 3 bases and J by 2 bases, and 8 bases separated the two germline ends. The CDR3 length is 13 residues. Germline V gene data show CDR1 as MNHNS and CDR2 as SASEGT. CDR3 residues: CASSEGSTYEQYF. The CDR3 nucleotides read TGTGCCAGCAGTGAGGGCAGCACCTACGAGCAGTACTTC.

The rearrangement links TRBV7-9 to TRBJ2-7; D remains unclear. Germline-derived CDR1 and CDR2 are SEHNR and FQNEAQ (reference sequence). CDR3 size: 14 residues. The ends were cut back, 1 base at V and 7 bases at J, with 14 bases in the middle. CDR3 residues: CASSLVATSLEQYF. The CDR3 DNA is TGTGCCAGCAGCTTAGTCGCTACTTCCTTGGAGCAGTACTTC.

This clone was counted a single time. The rearrangement links TRBV9 to TRBJ2-3; 8 bases map to TRBD2. The CDR3 runs 16 residues. Germline V gene lookup returns CDR1 SGDLS and CDR2 YYNGEE. V trimming: 3 bases; J trimming: 1 base; junction bases outside the gene matches: 7. CDR3: CASSASGTSRTDTQYF. CDR3 DNA: TGTGCCAGCAGCGCATCCGGGACTAGTCGCACAGATACGCAGTATTTT.

This chain connects TRBV10-3 to TRBJ1-4; D not certain. This CDR3 comprises 14 residues. Germline CDR1 ENHRY, CDR2 SYGVKD. The V end lost 0 bases, the J end lost 5 bases, and 7 bases lay between the germline ends. The CDR3 sequence is CAISESGVNEKLFF. CDR3 bases: TGTGCCATCAGTGAGTCGGGAGTAAATGAAAAACTGTTTTTT.

The chain uses TRBV27 and TRBJ2-3; D is perhaps TRBD1 or TRBD2 (5 bases each). The CDR3 has 16 residues. With 5 bases removed from V and 1 base from J, the gap between germline ends came to 16 bases. In germline, CDR1 is MNHEY, CDR2 SMNVEV (reference sequence). CDR3 DNA sequence: TGTGCCAGCAGTCCCTTGGGCCTGGGGGGCACAGATACGCAGTATTTT. Translating it yields CASSPLGLGGTDTQYF.

This rearrangement joins TRBV9 to TRBJ2-5, with D perhaps TRBD1 or TRBD2 (6 bases each). This CDR3 region has 15 residues. CDR1 and CDR2 (germline): SGDLS, YYNGEE. V dropped 0 bases and J dropped 5 bases, with 14 bases sitting between them. The CDR3 DNA reads as TGTGCCAGCAGCGTAGCGGCGACGGGGGCTGAGACCCAGTACTTC. Translation: CASSVAATGAETQYF.

The rearrangement joins TRBV6-1 to TRBJ1-4; D remains ambiguous. The V gene's germline CDR1 is MNHNS and CDR2 SASEGT. With 0 bases removed from V and 0 bases from J, the gap between germline ends came to 17 bases. This CDR3 spans 19 amino acids. CDR3 residues: CASSEALSTWVTTNEKLFF. CDR3 coding DNA: TGTGCCAGCAGTGAAGCCCTCTCTACTTGGGTGACAACTAATGAAAAACTGTTTTTT.

The chain employs TRBV7-6 and TRBJ2-1; 10 bases are a match to TRBD2. Germline V CDR1 and CDR2: SGHVS, FNYEAQ. The V segment lost 2 bases and the J segment 8 bases; nucleotides outside the gene matches: 15. The CDR3 runs 18 residues. This chain's CDR3 is CASSLFFSSGGAADEQFF. The CDR3 DNA follows: TGTGCCAGCAGCTTATTTTTCTCCAGCGGGGGGGCAGCGGATGAGCAGTTCTTC.

The V gene is TRBV11-2, the J gene TRBJ2-5; D is perhaps TRBD1 (6 bases). The germline CDR1 and CDR2 sequences are SGHAT and FQNNGV. Trimming cost V 7 bases and J 9 bases, with 21 bases left between them. This CDR3 has 14 amino acids. Here the CDR3 DNA reads TGTGCCAGCACGTTGGATCTCAGGGGTACGCCCCAGTACTTC. This encodes CASTLDLRGTPQYF. Based on the CDR3 plus reference TRBV11-2 and TRBJ2-5, the full variable domain is EAGVAQSPRYKIIEKRQSVAFWCNPISGHATLYWYQQILGQGPKLLIQFQNNGVVDDSQLPKDRFSAERLKGVDSTLKIQPAKLEDSAVYLCASTLDLRGTPQYFGPGTRLLVL.

This sequence joins TRBV7-2 and TRBJ2-3; D possibly corresponds to TRBD1 (6 bases). Between the trimmed V and J ends, which lost 3 bases and 1 base, there was a span of 11 bases. Germline lookup yields CDR1 SGHTA and CDR2 FQGNSA. This CDR3 comprises 15 residues. CDR3 coding DNA: TGTGCCAGCAGCTTTACAGGGATCGGCACAGATACGCAGTATTTT. It translates to CASSFTGIGTDTQYF.

The CDR3 DNA sequence: TGTGCCAGCCTCTGGGACACTGAGCAGTTCTTC. Translating gives CASLWDTEQFF. The chain links TRBV19 to TRBJ2-1; possible D gene TRBD1, 6 bases. The CDR3 consists of 11 residues. Germline V gene data show CDR1 as LNHDA and CDR2 as SQIVND (reference sequence). The V end was cut by 9 bases, the J end by 9 bases, with 12 bases between.

The V and J genes are TRBV4-2 and TRBJ2-7; TRBD1 might be the D (6 bases). Germline-derived CDR1 and CDR2 are LGHNA and YNFKEQ. The V and J ends lost 3 bases and 1 base respectively, with 19 bases between them. There are 17 residues in the CDR3. CDR3 nucleotide sequence: TGTGCCAGCAGCCAGACTCCCCGGGACACCTATTCCTACGAGCAGTACTTC. Translation: CASSQTPRDTYSYEQYF.

The J gene is TRBJ2-1, the V gene TRBV9; possibly TRBD2 for D (6 bases). V was clipped by 7 bases and J by 4 bases, with 12 bases between them. CDR1 and CDR2 from the germline V gene are SGDLS and YYNGEE. CDR3 length equals 13 residues. The CDR3 spells CASGQEGYNEQFF. The DNA for the CDR3 is TGTGCCAGCGGTCAGGAGGGGTACAATGAGCAGTTCTTC.

This chain uses TRBV27 with TRBJ2-1, with no clear D. The CDR3 has 11 residues. Germline CDR1 is MNHEY and CDR2 is SMNVEV (reference sequence). The V and J ends lost 5 bases and 7 bases respectively, with 6 bases between them. In nucleotides, the CDR3 is TGTGCCAGCAGTCTTGGGAATGAGCAGTTCTTC. It encodes CASSLGNEQFF.

Notes on this clone: The sample holds other DNA sequences that translate to the same CDR3. V usage is TRBV19 and J usage is TRBJ2-3; 8 nucleotides agree with TRBD1. The J segment lost 2 bases and the V segment lost 5 bases, leaving 6 bases of the junction unmatched. The CDR3 runs 15 residues. Germline values: CDR1 LNHDA, CDR2 SQIVND (reference sequence). This chain's CDR3 is CASSPRQGSTDTQYF. The CDR3 nucleotides are TGTGCCAGTAGTCCACGACAGGGGTCCACAGATACGCAGTATTTT.

This chain connects TRBV7-6 to TRBJ2-1; D remains unclear. Germline V CDR1 and CDR2: SGHVS, FNYEAQ. V lost 4 bases and J lost 5, with 0 bases in between. The CDR3 contains 10 residues. CDR3: CASSYNEQFF. The CDR3 nucleotides read TGTGCCAGCAGCTACAATGAGCAGTTCTTC.

The chain joins TRBV27 to TRBJ2-7, with D possibly TRBD1 on 6 matching bases. Germline lookup yields CDR1 MNHEY and CDR2 SMNVEV (reference sequence). Trimming removed 5 bases from V and 2 bases from J, with 7 bases in between. CDR3 length equals 12 residues. CDR3 protein: CASSGQTYEQYF. CDR3 DNA: TGTGCCAGCAGTGGACAGACCTACGAGCAGTACTTC.

The chain links TRBV19 to TRBJ2-5, with TRBD2 identical over 12 bases. The CDR3 length is 14 residues. Trimming at V came to 8 bases and at J to 5 bases, leaving 6 bases not matched to a gene. From germline, CDR1 is LNHDA and CDR2 SQIVND (reference sequence). The CDR3 here is CASGRTSGEETQYF. In DNA, the CDR3 is TGTGCCAGTGGACGGACTAGCGGGGAGGAGACCCAGTACTTC.